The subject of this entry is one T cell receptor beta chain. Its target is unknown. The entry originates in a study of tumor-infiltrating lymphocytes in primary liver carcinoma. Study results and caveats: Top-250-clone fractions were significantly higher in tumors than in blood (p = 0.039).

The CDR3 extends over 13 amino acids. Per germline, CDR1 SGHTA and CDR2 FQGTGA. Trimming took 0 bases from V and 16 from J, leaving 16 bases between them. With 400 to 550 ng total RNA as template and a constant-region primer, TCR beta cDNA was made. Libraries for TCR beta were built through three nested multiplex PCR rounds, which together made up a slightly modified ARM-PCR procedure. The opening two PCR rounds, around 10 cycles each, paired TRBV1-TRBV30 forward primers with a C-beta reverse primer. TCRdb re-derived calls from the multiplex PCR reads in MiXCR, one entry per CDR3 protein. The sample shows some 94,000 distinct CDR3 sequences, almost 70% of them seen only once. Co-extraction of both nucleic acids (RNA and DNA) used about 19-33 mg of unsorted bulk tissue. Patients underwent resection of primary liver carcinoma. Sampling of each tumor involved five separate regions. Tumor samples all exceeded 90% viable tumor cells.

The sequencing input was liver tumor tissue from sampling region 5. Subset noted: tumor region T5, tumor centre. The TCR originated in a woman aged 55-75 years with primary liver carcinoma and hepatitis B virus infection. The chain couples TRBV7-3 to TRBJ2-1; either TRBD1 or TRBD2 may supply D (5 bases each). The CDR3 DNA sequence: TGTGCCAGCAGCTTAACCGTCCGGGACGACCACTTCTTC. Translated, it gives CASSLTVRDDHFF.